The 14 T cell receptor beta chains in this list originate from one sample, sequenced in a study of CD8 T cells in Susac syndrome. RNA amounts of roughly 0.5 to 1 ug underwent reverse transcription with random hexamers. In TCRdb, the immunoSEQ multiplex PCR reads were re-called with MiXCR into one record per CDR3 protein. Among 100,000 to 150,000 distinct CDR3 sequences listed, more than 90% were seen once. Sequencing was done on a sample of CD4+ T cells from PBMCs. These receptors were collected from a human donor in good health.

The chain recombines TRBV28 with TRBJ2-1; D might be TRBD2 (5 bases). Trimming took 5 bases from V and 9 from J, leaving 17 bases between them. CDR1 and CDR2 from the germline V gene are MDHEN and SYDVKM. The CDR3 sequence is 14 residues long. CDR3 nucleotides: TGTGCCAGCAGTCCCCCGAGGAGGTCCCTTGAGCAGTTCTTC. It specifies CASSPPRRSLEQFF. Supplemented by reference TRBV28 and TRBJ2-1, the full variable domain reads DVKVTQSSRYLVKRTGEKVFLECVQDMDHENMFWYRQDPGLGLRLIYFSYDVKMKEKGDIPEGYSVSREKKERFSLILESASTNQTSMYLCASSPPRRSLEQFFGPGTRLTVL.

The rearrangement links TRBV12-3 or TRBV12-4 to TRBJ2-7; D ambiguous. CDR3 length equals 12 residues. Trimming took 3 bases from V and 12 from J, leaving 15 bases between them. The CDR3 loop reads CASSLWSEKGYF. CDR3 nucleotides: TGTGCCAGCAGTTTGTGGAGCGAGAAGGGGTACTTC.

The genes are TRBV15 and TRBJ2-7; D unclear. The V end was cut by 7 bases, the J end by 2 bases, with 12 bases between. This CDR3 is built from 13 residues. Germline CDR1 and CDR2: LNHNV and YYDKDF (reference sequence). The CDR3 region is CATTASATYEQYF. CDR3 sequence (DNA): TGTGCCACCACTGCCAGCGCAACCTACGAGCAGTACTTC.

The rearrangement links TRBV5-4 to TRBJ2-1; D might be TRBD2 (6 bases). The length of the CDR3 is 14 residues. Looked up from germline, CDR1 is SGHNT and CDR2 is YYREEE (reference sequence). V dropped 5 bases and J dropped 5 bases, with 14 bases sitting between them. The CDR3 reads CASRRRGSNNEQFF. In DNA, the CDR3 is TGTGCCAGCAGACGGAGGGGCTCGAACAATGAGCAGTTCTTC.

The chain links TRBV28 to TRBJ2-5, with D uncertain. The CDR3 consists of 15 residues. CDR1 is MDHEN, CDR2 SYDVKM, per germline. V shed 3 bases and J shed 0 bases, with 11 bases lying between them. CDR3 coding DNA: TGTGCCAGCAGTTTTATAGCCTTGTACCAAGAGACCCAGTACTTC. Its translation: CASSFIALYQETQYF.

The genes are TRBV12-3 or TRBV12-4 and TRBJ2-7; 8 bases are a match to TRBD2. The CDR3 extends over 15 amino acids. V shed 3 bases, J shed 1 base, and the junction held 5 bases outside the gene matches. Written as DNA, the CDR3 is TGTGCCAGCAGTTTTGAGCGGGAGCCTTCCTACGAGCAGTACTTC. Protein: CASSFEREPSYEQYF.

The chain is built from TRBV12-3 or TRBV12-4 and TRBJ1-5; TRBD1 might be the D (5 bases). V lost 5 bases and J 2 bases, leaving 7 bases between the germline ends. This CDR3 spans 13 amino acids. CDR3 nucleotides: TGTGCCAGCAGTGACAGCGGCAATCAGCCCCAGCATTTT. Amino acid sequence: CASSDSGNQPQHF.

CDR3 sequence: CASSLEGWGTGELFF. As DNA, the CDR3 is TGCGCCAGCAGCTTGGAAGGGTGGGGCACCGGGGAGCTGTTTTTT. This chain links TRBV5-1 with TRBJ2-2; D is ambiguous. The CDR3 covers 15 residues. The V gene lost 0 bases and the J gene lost 4 bases, with 10 bases spanning the gap. In germline, CDR1 is SGHRS, CDR2 YFSETQ.

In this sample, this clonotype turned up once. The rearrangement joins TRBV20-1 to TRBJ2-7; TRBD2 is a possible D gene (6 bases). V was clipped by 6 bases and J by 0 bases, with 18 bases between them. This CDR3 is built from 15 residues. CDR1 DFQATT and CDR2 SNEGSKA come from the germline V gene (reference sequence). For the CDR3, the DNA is TGCAGTGCAAATCCGGGAGCCGAGAGCTCCTACGAGCAGTACTTC. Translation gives CSANPGAESSYEQYF.

The CDR3 coding sequence is TGTGCCAGCAGCCCCTCACTAGCGGTAAACTACGAGCAGTACTTC. This sequence encodes CASSPSLAVNYEQYF. J is TRBJ2-7 and V is TRBV7-2; TRBD2 aligns across 8 bases. Trimming took 5 bases from V and 3 from J; bases not matched to a gene: 9. The germline V gene encodes CDR1 SGHTA and CDR2 FQGNSA. The length of the CDR3 is 15 residues.

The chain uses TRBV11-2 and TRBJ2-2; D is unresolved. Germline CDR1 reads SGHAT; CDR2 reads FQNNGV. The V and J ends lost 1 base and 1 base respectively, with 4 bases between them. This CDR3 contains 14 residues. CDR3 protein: CASSLVKNTGELFF. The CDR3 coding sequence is TGTGCCAGCAGCTTAGTCAAGAACACCGGGGAGCTGTTTTTT.

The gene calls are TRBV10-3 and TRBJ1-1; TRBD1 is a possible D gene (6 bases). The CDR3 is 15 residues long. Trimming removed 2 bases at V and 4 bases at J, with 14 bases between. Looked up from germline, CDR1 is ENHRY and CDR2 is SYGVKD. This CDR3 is CAISEGGGIGTEAFF. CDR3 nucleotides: TGTGCCATCAGTGAGGGGGGCGGGATTGGCACTGAAGCTTTCTTT.

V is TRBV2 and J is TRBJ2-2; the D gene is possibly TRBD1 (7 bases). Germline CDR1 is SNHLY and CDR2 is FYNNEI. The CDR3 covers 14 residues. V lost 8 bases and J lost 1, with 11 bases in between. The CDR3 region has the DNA TGTGCCAGCGCGGGACAGCGGAACACCGGGGAGCTGTTTTTT. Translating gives CASAGQRNTGELFF.

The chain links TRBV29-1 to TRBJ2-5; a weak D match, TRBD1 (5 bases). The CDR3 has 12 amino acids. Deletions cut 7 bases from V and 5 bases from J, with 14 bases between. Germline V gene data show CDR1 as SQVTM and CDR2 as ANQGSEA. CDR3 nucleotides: TGCAGCGGCACAGGTTTGGGGGAGACCCAGTACTTC. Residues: CSGTGLGETQYF.